These 14 T cell receptor beta chains were all obtained from the same sample, sequenced in a study of cytomegalovirus exposure and HLA in healthy donors. Researchers ran the PCR with 60 Vbeta and 13 Jbeta primers. Here immunoSEQ multiplex PCR was the method, and the copy in TCRdb shows in-frame clones only, minus some. Of approximately 190,000 clones in the sample, roughly 12% are singletons; the top ten hold 7.8%. The sample consisted of PBMCs. These receptors were collected from a man aged 45-65 years in good health and CMV-seropositive.

This clone has just a few counts. V usage is TRBV7-2 and J usage is TRBJ1-3; D gene uncertain. Trimming pared 1 base from V and 4 bases from J, leaving 14 bases between. The CDR3 contains 16 residues. CDR1 and CDR2 from the germline V gene are SGHTA and FQGNSA. CDR3 DNA sequence: TGTGCCAGCAGCTTAGGAAGGGCGGGCGGAGGAAACACCATATATTTT. It codes for CASSLGRAGGGNTIYF. Full variable domain (outside the CDR3, taken from reference TRBV7-2 and TRBJ1-3): GAGVSQSPSNKVTEKGKDVELRCDPISGHTALYWYRQSLGQGLEFLIYFQGNSAPDKSGLPSDRFSAERTGGSVSTLTIQRTQQEDSAVYLCASSLGRAGGGNTIYFGEGSWLTVV.

The chain uses TRBV4-3 and TRBJ1-2, with 7 bases that match TRBD1. The CDR3 runs to 15 residues. The germline CDR1 and CDR2 sequences are LGHNA and YSLEER. Trimming at V came to 1 base and at J to 7 bases, leaving 9 bases not matched to a gene. The CDR3 region is CASSQAATGLGGYTF. The CDR3 nucleotides are TGCGCCAGCAGCCAAGCTGCGACAGGGCTGGGTGGCTACACCTTC.

This clone showed up just a few times. The V call is TRBV19, the J call TRBJ1-4; 8 bases are shared with TRBD1. J was trimmed by 11 bases and V by 8 bases; bases with no gene match: 7. The germline CDR1 and CDR2 sequences are LNHDA and SQIVND (reference sequence). The CDR3 length is 12 residues. CDR3 in amino acids: CASLKTGGKLFF. In nucleotides, the CDR3 is TGTGCCAGTTTAAAAACAGGGGGGAAACTGTTTTTT.

The V and J genes are TRBV7-2 and TRBJ2-5; D gene uncertain. With 4 bases removed from V and 1 base from J, the gap between germline ends came to 4 bases. Looked up from germline, CDR1 is SGHTA and CDR2 is FQGNSA. The CDR3 runs to 12 residues. CDR3 nucleotide sequence: TGTGCCAGCAGCTCGTCCCAAGAGACCCAGTACTTC. Its translation: CASSSSQETQYF. The variable domain in full, with the rest retrieved from reference TRBV7-2 and TRBJ2-5, is GAGVSQSPSNKVTEKGKDVELRCDPISGHTALYWYRQSLGQGLEFLIYFQGNSAPDKSGLPSDRFSAERTGGSVSTLTIQRTQQEDSAVYLCASSSSQETQYFGPGTRLLVL.

This clone has just one count. V is TRBV7-9 and J is TRBJ1-1; D unresolved. Germline lookup yields CDR1 SEHNR and CDR2 FQNEAQ (reference sequence). Trimming took off 3 bases at V and 5 bases at J, with 10 bases between the two ends. The CDR3 extends over 13 amino acids. CDR3 sequence reads: CASSFPTGTEAFF. The DNA of the CDR3 is TGTGCCAGCAGCTTCCCCACGGGGACTGAAGCTTTCTTT.

This clone has only a few counts. This rearrangement joins TRBV7-2 to TRBJ1-1; D not certain. V was trimmed by 2 bases and J by 7 bases, leaving 11 bases between them. The CDR3 spans 13 residues. Germline-derived CDR1 and CDR2 are SGHTA and FQGNSA. The CDR3 DNA sequence: TGTGCCAGCAGCTTAACGAGAGGGTATGAAGCTTTCTTT. Its translation: CASSLTRGYEAFF.

This clone was counted between two and nine times. The chain couples TRBV19 to TRBJ2-5, with D possibly being TRBD2 (6 bases). Trimming took 6 bases from V and 1 from J, leaving 9 bases between them. The germline CDR1 and CDR2 sequences are LNHDA and SQIVND (reference sequence). The CDR3 runs to 13 residues. The CDR3 loop reads CASRRRGQETQYF. The CDR3 DNA sequence: TGTGCCAGTAGGAGGAGGGGCCAAGAGACCCAGTACTTC. The variable domain in full, completed from reference TRBV19 and TRBJ2-5, reads DGGITQSPKYLFRKEGQNVTLSCEQNLNHDAMYWYRQDPGQGLRLIYYSQIVNDFQKGDIAEGYSVSREKKESFPLTVTSAQKNPTAFYLCASRRRGQETQYFGPGTRLLVL.

The V and J genes are TRBV6-6 and TRBJ2-1; D might be TRBD1 (5 bases). V was pared by 2 bases and J by 0 bases, with 5 bases between. Germline V gives CDR1 MNHNY, CDR2 SVGAGI (reference sequence). The CDR3 totals 14 residues. CDR3 residues: CASSYGASYNEQFF. CDR3 DNA sequence: TGTGCCAGCAGTTACGGGGCCTCCTACAATGAGCAGTTCTTC.

This clone was found a few times. V and J are TRBV28 and TRBJ1-2; D gene unclear. V shed 8 bases and J shed 8 bases, with 18 bases lying between them. The CDR3 spans 13 residues. CDR1 and CDR2 from the germline V gene are MDHEN and SYDVKM. The CDR3 DNA reads as TGTGCCAGCTCTGTGGAAACCGGCAGGGGCTACACCTTC. Translation: CASSVETGRGYTF.

The chain joins TRBV2 to TRBJ1-5; D gene uncertain. The length of the CDR3 is 13 residues. The germline CDR1 and CDR2 sequences are SNHLY and FYNNEI. V was shortened by 11 bases and J by 3 bases, with 14 bases between the two germline ends. The CDR3 spells CASRGSNNQPQHF. The CDR3, as DNA: TGTGCCTCCCGAGGGTCGAACAATCAGCCCCAGCATTTT.

Here the CDR3 reads CASSHSQETQYF. The CDR3 coding sequence is TGTGCCAGCAGTCATAGCCAAGAGACCCAGTACTTC. V is TRBV27 and J is TRBJ2-5, with D unclear. V was shortened by 5 bases and J by 1 base, with 5 bases between the two germline ends. The CDR3 is 12 residues long. CDR1 is MNHEY and CDR2 is SMNVEV in the germline V gene (reference sequence).

This clone was seen a handful of times. The rearrangement links TRBV9 to TRBJ2-3; possibly TRBD1 for D (5 bases). Germline lookup yields CDR1 SGDLS and CDR2 YYNGEE. Trimming removed 4 bases from V and 0 bases from J, with 12 bases in between. CDR3 size: 15 residues. The CDR3: CASSLRQGSTDTQYF. The CDR3 DNA follows: TGTGCCAGCAGCCTCCGCCAGGGTAGCACAGATACGCAGTATTTT.

This clone was counted only a few times. A read error may produce the germline difference seen at one junction end. The chain uses TRBV7-7 and TRBJ2-5, with D possibly matching TRBD2 (7 bases). From germline, CDR1 is SSHAT and CDR2 FNYEAQ (reference sequence). The CDR3 has 16 amino acids. The DNA for the CDR3 is TGTGCTAGCAGCCCCCCCCCTGGGGGGGGGCTGGAGACCCAGTACTTC. This gives the protein CASSPPPGGGLETQYF.

With respect to this clone: A far larger clone is one base from this, pointing to a likely read error. The sample carries other DNA sequences with the same CDR3. The chain uses TRBV28 and TRBJ1-5; D not certain. Germline CDR1 and CDR2: MDHEN and SYDVKM. The CDR3 consists of 12 residues. CDR3 amino acids: CASSLMRQPQNF. The CDR3 DNA is TGTGCCAGCAGTTTGATGAGGCAGCCCCAGAATTTT.